This T cell receptor beta chain is drawn from a study of blood T cell repertoires in COVID-19. Study as a whole: Material from acute and convalescent COVID-19 was sourced from the United States, Italy and Spain. T cells, B-cell-depleted T cells, or PBMCs provided the cDNA or gDNA that served as material.

Per the germline V gene, CDR1 is MDHEN and CDR2 is SYDVKM. V was pared by 7 bases and J by 2 bases, with 15 bases between. The CDR3 is 15 residues long. Study processing details: Reference gene primer amplification yielded estimated nucleated cell counts. Repertoires were generated with immunoSEQ multiplex PCR, while TCRdb's copy carries only in-frame clones and drops some. V and J calls and clone size are as listed in that table; D and trimming were resolved from the DNA. Seen here are around 200,000 clones, about 80% observed once, and the top ten hold about 4.5%. The material sequenced was peripheral blood. The TCR sequence derives from a man aged 50-59 years with active or convalescent COVID-19. V gene TRBV28 combines with J gene TRBJ2-4, with D perhaps TRBD1 (5 bases). The CDR3 DNA sequence: TGTGCCAGCAAGGGGCAGGGTATTTCCAAAAACATTCAGTACTTC. Translation: CASKGQGISKNIQYF. The variable domain in full, completed from reference TRBV28 and TRBJ2-4, reads DVKVTQSSRYLVKRTGEKVFLECVQDMDHENMFWYRQDPGLGLRLIYFSYDVKMKEKGDIPEGYSVSREKKERFSLILESASTNQTSMYLCASKGQGISKNIQYFGAGTRLSVL.